These T cell receptor beta chains were read from a single sample in a study of early T cells in non-severe SARS-CoV-2 infection. TCRdb re-analysed the 5' RACE reads in MiXCR, keeping a single row per CDR3 protein. The sample holds approximately 42,000 distinct CDR3 sequences, around 6.9% seen once. The sample comprised whole blood. The source of these receptors is an adult who was a healthcare worker with PCR-confirmed SARS-CoV-2 infection or an uninfected control (not recorded which). Both conserved end residues are part of each CDR3. D genes are given only for firm matches. Only some rows state a clone size, as once, few, many or a class for expanded clones.

D	V	J	size	CDR3	DNA
NA	TRBV7-9	TRBJ1-1	many	CASSFWGLDSRRPEAFF	TGTGCCAGCAGCTTTTGGGGACTCGACAGTCGTCGTCCTGAAGCTTTCTTT
TRBD2	TRBV5-1	TRBJ2-3	medium-sized	CASSTSGGTDTQYF	TGCGCCAGCTCCACTAGCGGGGGGACGGATACGCAGTATTTT
NA	TRBV11-3	TRBJ2-3	many	CASSSTSSTDTQYF	TGTGCCAGCAGCTCCACGAGTAGCACAGATACGCAGTATTTT
TRBD1	TRBV29-1	TRBJ2-1	many	CSVGVGQAYNEQFF	TGCAGCGTTGGTGTTGGACAGGCGTACAATGAGCAGTTCTTC
NA	TRBV5-4	TRBJ2-1	many	CASSQDSPEQFF	TGTGCCAGCAGCCAGGACAGCCCTGAGCAGTTCTTC
NA	TRBV20-1	TRBJ2-1	few	CSASGRGNEQFF	TGCAGTGCTAGTGGTAGGGGGAATGAGCAGTTCTTC
NA	TRBV20-1	TRBJ1-5	few	CSAFQGEGPQHF	TGCAGTGCTTTTCAGGGCGAGGGGCCCCAGCATTTT
NA	TRBV18	TRBJ2-7	NA	CASSPGQGLYEQYF	TGTGCCAGCTCACCAGGCCAGGGGCTGTACGAGCAGTACTTC
NA	TRBV5-5	TRBJ1-1	NA	CASSPRYPSNTEAFF	TGTGCCAGCAGCCCTCGCTACCCTTCGAACACTGAAGCTTTCTTT
NA	TRBV12-3/TRBV12-4	TRBJ2-5	few	CASSLYGPEYF	TGTGCCAGCAGTTTATACGGACCGGAGTACTTC
NA	TRBV7-2	TRBJ1-2	few	CASGLRANYGYTF	TGTGCCAGCGGTTTGAGGGCTAACTATGGCTACACCTTC
NA	TRBV12-3/TRBV12-4	TRBJ1-2	few	CASSPLQEGVDYGYTF	TGTGCCAGCAGCCCCCTGCAGGAGGGGGTGGACTATGGCTACACCTTC
TRBD1	TRBV24-1	TRBJ2-1	few	CATSDPGQGHNEQFF	TGTGCCACCAGTGACCCGGGACAGGGACACAATGAGCAGTTCTTC
NA	TRBV29-1	TRBJ1-2	medium-sized	CSAARQEDYGYTF	TGCAGCGCAGCCCGACAGGAAGACTATGGCTACACCTTC
TRBD2	TRBV3-1	TRBJ2-5	NA	CASTLLAGETQETQYF	TGTGCCAGCACCCTACTAGCGGGGGAAACCCAAGAGACCCAGTACTTC
NA	TRBV3-1	TRBJ2-7	NA	CASSQVDSYEQYF	TGTGCCAGCAGCCAAGTCGACAGCTACGAGCAGTACTTC
NA	TRBV7-6	TRBJ1-5	medium-sized	CASSLAGGGQPQHF	TGTGCCAGCAGCTTAGCCGGGGGCGGGCAGCCCCAGCATTTT
NA	TRBV9	TRBJ2-3	many	CASSVAGGGTDTQYF	TGTGCCAGCAGCGTAGCCGGCGGGGGCACAGATACGCAGTATTTT
TRBD1	TRBV5-1	TRBJ2-1	many	CASRSSTGGDEQFF	TGCGCCAGCAGGAGTTCGACAGGGGGAGATGAGCAGTTCTTC
NA	TRBV12-5	TRBJ1-3	few	CASLEAGNTIYF	TGTGCTAGTTTGGAGGCTGGAAACACCATATATTTT
NA	TRBV6-5	TRBJ2-3	many	CASSYSLLGSTDTQYF	TGTGCCAGCAGTTACTCGCTTTTGGGCAGCACAGATACGCAGTATTTT
NA	TRBV9	TRBJ1-1	many	CASSVTVNTEAFF	TGTGCCAGCAGCGTGACGGTGAACACTGAAGCTTTCTTT
NA	TRBV5-1	TRBJ2-2	many	CASSLTGAAGELFF	TGCGCCAGCAGCTTGACGGGGGCAGCCGGGGAGCTGTTTTTT
NA	TRBV7-2	TRBJ2-7	few	CASSTSGGAGYEQYF	TGTGCCAGCAGCACCTCCGGAGGGGCGGGTTACGAGCAGTACTTC
TRBD2	TRBV2	TRBJ2-5	few	CASSVPAGSQETQYF	TGTGCCAGCAGTGTTCCAGCGGGGAGCCAAGAGACCCAGTACTTC
NA	TRBV4-1	TRBJ1-1	NA	CASSQDRGPYTEAFF	TGCGCCAGCAGCCAAGATCGGGGCCCCTACACTGAAGCTTTCTTT
NA	TRBV5-1	TRBJ1-1	few	CASSQRTGLTEAFF	TGCGCCAGCAGCCAGCGCACAGGGTTGACTGAAGCTTTCTTT
NA	TRBV11-2	TRBJ2-3	many	CASSTGPSTDTQYF	TGTGCCAGCAGCACGGGACCGAGCACAGATACGCAGTATTTT
NA	TRBV20-1	TRBJ2-7	many	CSAGTYEQYF	TGCAGTGCCGGGACCTACGAGCAGTACTTC
NA	TRBV25-1	TRBJ2-7	few	CASSDAGNYEQYF	TGTGCCAGCAGTGACGCAGGGAACTACGAGCAGTACTTC
TRBD1	TRBV4-3	TRBJ1-2	NA	CASSQRGQGVGGYTF	TGCGCCAGCAGCCAAAGAGGACAGGGCGTCGGTGGCTACACCTTC
NA	TRBV6-5	TRBJ2-7	few	CASSYSLGNEQYF	TGTGCCAGCAGTTACTCGTTGGGGAACGAGCAGTACTTC
NA	TRBV18	TRBJ2-7	few	CASSPRDGDEQYF	TGTGCCAGCTCACCCAGGGATGGAGACGAGCAGTACTTC
NA	TRBV10-2	TRBJ2-5	NA	CATPGRLRETQYF	TGCGCCACCCCGGGACGCTTAAGAGAGACCCAGTACTTC
NA	TRBV20-1	TRBJ1-2	many	CSAIGQEDYGYTF	TGCAGTGCTATAGGCCAGGAGGACTATGGCTACACCTTC
NA	TRBV7-9	TRBJ1-2	many	CASSPGPQGIYGYTF	TGTGCCAGCAGCCCCGGGCCCCAAGGGATCTATGGCTACACCTTC
TRBD1	TRBV7-9	TRBJ1-2	NA	CASSTHRGRLDGYTF	TGTGCCAGCAGCACTCACAGGGGGCGCTTGGATGGCTACACCTTC
TRBD1	TRBV7-9	TRBJ2-1	NA	CASSFDRVRDNEQFF	TGTGCCAGCAGCTTTGACAGGGTAAGGGACAATGAGCAGTTCTTC
TRBD2	TRBV6-6	TRBJ2-7	NA	CASRLTSESYEQYF	TGTGCCAGCAGGTTGACTAGCGAATCCTACGAGCAGTACTTC
TRBD2	TRBV7-6	TRBJ2-1	NA	CASSLEVAGINEQFF	TGTGCCAGCAGCTTAGAGGTAGCGGGGATCAATGAGCAGTTCTTC
NA	TRBV5-1	TRBJ2-7	many	CASSSRLAGPEQYF	TGCGCCAGCAGCTCGAGGCTCGCAGGGCCCGAGCAGTACTTC